This TCR beta chain was sequenced for a study of control samples from healthy donors and cancer patients. Clones were sequenced by immunoSEQ multiplex PCR, and TCRdb holds only the in-frame ones, with some missing. This table has approximately 90,000 clones, 70% to 85% appearing once. The CDR3 loop spans 11 amino acids. Germline V gene sequence: CDR1 DFQATT, CDR2 SNEGSKA (reference sequence). V was cut by 6 bases and J by 7 bases, with 10 bases left in between. This sequence joins TRBV20-1 and TRBJ2-1, with D possibly matching TRBD2 (6 bases). The TCR was taken from a man aged 65 to 85 with lung cancer. The sequenced sample consisted of PBMCs. DNA for the CDR3: TGCAGTGCCCCGGGGGTTAATGAGCAGTTCTTC. Its translation: CSAPGVNEQFF.